Following are 10 T cell receptor beta chains from one sample sequenced in a study of human versus mouse CDR3 diversity and MHC coevolution. The repertoire was sequenced with immunoSEQ multiplex PCR; TCRdb's copy has only in-frame clones and lacks some. The sample lists 86,000 or so clones, just over 90% occurring once. Material: naive CD4+ T cells from blood. Subset: CD45RO-negative CD62L-positive naive CD4 T cells. The receptor set was obtained from a person aged 25 to 69 in good health.

The rearrangement links TRBV2 to TRBJ2-2; TRBD1 agrees at 8 bases. Germline CDR1 SNHLY, CDR2 FYNNEI. The CDR3 has 14 amino acids. The V segment lost 4 bases and the J segment 8 bases; nucleotides outside the gene matches: 6. CDR3 bases: TGTGCCAGCAGTGGGCAGGGGGCGGCGGGGGAGCTGTTTTTT. It yields the protein CASSGQGAAGELFF.

The gene calls are TRBV7-6 and TRBJ2-3, with a weak D call TRBD2 (6 bases). Germline CDR1 reads SGHVS; CDR2 reads FNYEAQ. The V gene lost 0 bases and the J gene lost 3 bases, with 10 bases spanning the gap. CDR3 length: 15 residues. CDR3 nucleotides: TGTGCCAGCAGCTTAGCGGACGGGAGTACAGATACGCAGTATTTT. It codes for CASSLADGSTDTQYF.

V usage is TRBV25-1 and J usage is TRBJ2-3, with TRBD1 matching 10 bases. CDR1 is MGHDK and CDR2 is SYGVNS in the germline V gene. J lost 3 bases, V lost 4 bases, and 7 bases had no gene match. The CDR3 has 16 residues. In DNA form, the CDR3 reads TGTGCCAGCAGTGCGCGACAGGGGGCAGGGACAGATACGCAGTATTTT. It specifies CASSARQGAGTDTQYF. Variable domain in full (rest from reference TRBV25-1 and TRBJ2-3): EADIYQTPRYLVIGTGKKITLECSQTMGHDKMYWYQQDPGMELHLIHYSYGVNSTEKGDLSSESTVSRIRTEHFPLTLESARPSHTSQYLCASSARQGAGTDTQYFGPGTRLTVL.

J is TRBJ1-2 and V is TRBV20-1; the D is unclear. V gave up 6 bases and J gave up 6 bases, with 11 bases separating them. Germline lookup yields CDR1 DFQATT and CDR2 SNEGSKA (reference sequence). This CDR3 spans 11 amino acids. The CDR3 loop is CSAPRENGYTF. CDR3 sequence (DNA): TGCAGTGCCCCACGGGAGAATGGCTACACCTTC.

V and J are TRBV5-1 and TRBJ2-1, with 8 bases aligning to TRBD2. V was pared by 0 bases and J by 6 bases, with 8 bases of the junction left unmatched. CDR1 is SGHRS, CDR2 YFSETQ, per germline. CDR3 length equals 16 residues. For the CDR3, the DNA is TGCGCCAGCAGCTTGGTAGGGAGCGGGGGACCCAATGAGCAGTTCTTC. This sequence encodes CASSLVGSGGPNEQFF.

This clone was picked up a small number of times. CDR3 in DNA: TGTGCCAGCAGCCTTGCGGGGGCCACTGAAGCTTTCTTT. It yields the protein CASSLAGATEAFF. V gene TRBV7-9 combines with J gene TRBJ1-1, with D perhaps TRBD1 (6 bases). The CDR3 spans 13 residues. Germline CDR1 reads SEHNR; CDR2 reads FQNEAQ (reference sequence). V shed 5 bases and J shed 4 bases, with 11 bases lying between them.

This chain joins TRBV4-3 and TRBJ1-1; D gene ambiguous. Between the trimmed V and J ends, which lost 0 bases and 1 base, there was a span of 3 bases. CDR3 length equals 13 residues. Germline loops: CDR1 LGHNA, CDR2 YSLEER. Here the CDR3 reads CASSQDRNTEAFF. In DNA, the CDR3 is TGCGCCAGCAGCCAAGATCGGAACACTGAAGCTTTCTTT.

CDR3 bases: TGTGCCAGCGCTGCGGGGAATGAGCAGTTCTTC. Translating gives CASAAGNEQFF. The chain links TRBV28 to TRBJ2-1; TRBD2 is a possible D gene (6 bases). The V gene lost 8 bases and the J gene lost 7 bases, with 9 bases spanning the gap. Germline assignment: CDR1 MDHEN and CDR2 SYDVKM. The CDR3 is made up of 11 amino acids.

CDR3 nucleotide sequence: TGTGCCAGCGTAGACTCCTATAATTCACCCCTCCACTTT. Residues: CASVDSYNSPLHF. The chain links TRBV6-5 to TRBJ1-6; D call uncertain. The CDR3 has 13 residues. V gave up 8 bases and J gave up 0 bases, with 5 bases separating them. Germline assignment: CDR1 MNHEY and CDR2 SVGAGI.

The chain combines TRBV5-4 with TRBJ1-1; maybe TRBD1 (5 bases). V lost 0 bases and J 2 bases, leaving 8 bases between the germline ends. Per the germline V gene, CDR1 is SGHNT and CDR2 is YYREEE (reference sequence). The CDR3 spans 14 residues. The CDR3 loop reads CASSLVRGNTEAFF. The CDR3 coding sequence is TGTGCCAGCAGCTTGGTTAGGGGAAACACTGAAGCTTTCTTT.